The source of this TCR beta chain is a study of shared clonotypes between healthy human individuals. Assay used: immunoSEQ multiplex PCR; TCRdb lists only in-frame clones, some missing. The sample has 1,400,000 or so clones, approximately 98.5% seen once. The CDR3 is 14 amino acids. V was clipped by 2 bases and J by 2 bases; unmatched bases: 4. From germline, CDR1 is SGDLS and CDR2 YYNGEE. This sequence joins TRBV9 and TRBJ2-7; 7 nucleotides align to TRBD2. The source material was naive CD4+ T cells sorted from blood. Indicated subset: CD45RA+ positively selected. This clonotype was sampled from a man aged 30 to 39 in good health. The DNA of the CDR3 is TGTGCCAGCAGCGTGGAGCGGGACCCCTACGAGCAGTACTTC. Residues: CASSVERDPYEQYF.